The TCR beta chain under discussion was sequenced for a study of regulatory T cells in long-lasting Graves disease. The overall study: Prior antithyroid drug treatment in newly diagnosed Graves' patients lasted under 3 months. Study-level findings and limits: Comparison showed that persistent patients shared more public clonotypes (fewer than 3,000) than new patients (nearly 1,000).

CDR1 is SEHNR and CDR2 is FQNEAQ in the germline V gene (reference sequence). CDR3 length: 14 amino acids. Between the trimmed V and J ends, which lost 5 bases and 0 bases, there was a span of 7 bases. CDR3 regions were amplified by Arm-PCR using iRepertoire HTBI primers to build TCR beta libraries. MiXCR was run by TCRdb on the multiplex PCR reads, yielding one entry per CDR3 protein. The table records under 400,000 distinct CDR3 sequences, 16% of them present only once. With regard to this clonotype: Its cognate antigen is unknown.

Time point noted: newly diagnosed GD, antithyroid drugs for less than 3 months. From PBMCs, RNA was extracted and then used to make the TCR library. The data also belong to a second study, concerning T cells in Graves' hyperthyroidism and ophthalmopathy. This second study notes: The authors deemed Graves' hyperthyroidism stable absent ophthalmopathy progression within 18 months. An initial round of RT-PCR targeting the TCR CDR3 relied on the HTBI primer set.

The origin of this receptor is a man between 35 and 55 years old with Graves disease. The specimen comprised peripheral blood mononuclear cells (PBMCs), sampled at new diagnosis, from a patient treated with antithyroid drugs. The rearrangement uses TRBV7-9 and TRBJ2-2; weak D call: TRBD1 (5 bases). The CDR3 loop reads CASSRQSNTGELFF. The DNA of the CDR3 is TGTGCCAGCAGCCGACAGTCGAACACCGGGGAGCTGTTTTTT.